This entry is about one T cell receptor beta chain. This CDR3 is built from 13 residues. CDR1 is LGHDT, CDR2 YNNKEL, per germline (reference sequence). Trimming removed 4 bases from V and 5 bases from J; junction bases left unmatched: 3. This record belongs to a study of Ad26.COV2.S vaccination and SARS-CoV-2 variants. As for the study in general: Donor was one of the participants in the Ad26.COV2.S arm of the COV1001 trial.

The assay was immunoSEQ multiplex PCR, and TCRdb's table has in-frame clones only and misses some. Of 300,000 to 350,000 clones in the sample, around 90% were seen once. Treatment given: about 20 received Ad26.COV2.S at low or high dose, single or two shots; 5 received placebo; per-sample allocation not given. After the first vaccine or placebo injection, samples were drawn on day 63. The sample came from a Boston adult aged 18-55 years. The TCR was taken from a person between 18 and 59 years old who received the Ad26.COV2.S COVID-19 vaccine or a placebo. J is TRBJ1-1 and V is TRBV3-1 (or the pseudogene TRBV3-2), with 8 bases identical to TRBD1. The specimen comprised peripheral blood, sampled in a trial of Ad26.COV2.S vaccine versus placebo. The CDR3 sequence is CASSPRTGTEAFF. CDR3 DNA: TGTGCCAGCAGCCCCAGGACAGGGACTGAAGCTTTCTTT.